The subject of this entry is one T cell receptor beta chain. TCRdb's table, derived via immunoSEQ multiplex PCR, lists solely in-frame clones and lacks some. This sample yields around 140,000 clones, of which about nine tenths are seen a single time; around a quarter belongs to the top ten. This specimen belongs to a study of blood T cell repertoires in COVID-19. This clonotype was obtained from a human donor in a cohort sampled during active COVID-19. What was sequenced was peripheral blood.

This chain's CDR3 is CASSGQVSYEQYF. The CDR3 nucleotides are TGTGCCAGCAGTGGACAGGTATCCTACGAGCAGTACTTC. This chain uses TRBV12-3 or TRBV12-4 with TRBJ2-7; 7 positions match TRBD1. This CDR3 is built from 13 residues. The trim removed 5 bases at V and 1 base at J, leaving 2 bases unmatched.